A single sample is the source of the 21 T cell receptor beta chains below, sequenced in a study of radiation and T cells in renal cell carcinoma (dated by TCRdb to 2018 to 2020). Libraries were prepared through the immunoSEQ multiplex PCR assay. Not all clones reach the TCRdb copy of this immuneACCESS table, which keeps in-frame sequences only. Checked studies attribute under half of the gap to unresolved V genes and leave the rest unexplained. In all, the sample holds approximately 110,000 clones, and approximately 82% of those were seen once. 3% of the sample belongs to the ten largest clones. In light of the paper, this sample's time point label describes: baseline pretreatment blood. In the paper's terms, the treatment or condition label means: 15 Gy SBRT to primary tumor, nephrectomy 4 weeks later. Material: blood, obtained from a patient whose treatment included radiotherapy and nephrectomy. All receptors derive from a woman aged 55-69 years with renal cell carcinoma.

The chain recombines TRBV7-2 with TRBJ2-1; 8 bases align to TRBD1. V was pared by 5 bases and J by 5 bases, with 5 bases of the junction left unmatched. Germline V gene data show CDR1 as SGHTA and CDR2 as FQGNSA. The CDR3 sequence is 14 residues long. The CDR3 reads CASSPRTGHNEQFF. As DNA, the CDR3 is TGTGCCAGCAGCCCAAGGACAGGGCACAATGAGCAGTTCTTC.

This chain uses TRBV9 with TRBJ2-3; TRBD1 agrees at 10 bases. Per the germline V gene, CDR1 is SGDLS and CDR2 is YYNGEE. J gave up 10 bases and V 0 bases, and 8 bases lay outside the gene matches. The CDR3 length is 15 residues. The CDR3 loop is CASSVEGGQGPSQYF. In DNA, the CDR3 is TGTGCCAGCAGCGTAGAGGGGGGACAGGGGCCATCGCAGTATTTT.

The chain employs TRBV27 and TRBJ1-2; unclear D gene. V lost 5 bases, J lost 4 bases, and 20 bases lay in between. Per the germline V gene, CDR1 is MNHEY and CDR2 is SMNVEV (reference sequence). The CDR3 runs 16 residues. DNA for the CDR3: TGTGCCAGCAGTACTATCACGGACTGGTATTTCTATGGCTACACCTTC. Translated: CASSTITDWYFYGYTF.

The CDR3 loop is CASSRTLSPGYSGQGVFGANVLTF. In nucleotides, the CDR3 is TGTGCCAGCAGCCGAACACTTTCACCCGGCTACTCGGGACAGGGGGTATTTGGGGCCAACGTCCTGACTTTC. The V gene is TRBV4-2, the J gene TRBJ2-6; 11 bases agree with TRBD1. CDR1 is LGHNA and CDR2 is YNFKEQ in the germline V gene. This CDR3 is 24 amino acids long. The J segment lost 3 bases and the V segment lost 4 bases, leaving 26 bases of the junction unmatched.

This rearrangement joins TRBV28 to TRBJ1-1, with D maybe TRBD1 (6 bases). The V end lost 3 bases, the J end lost 6 bases, and 23 bases lay between the germline ends. The CDR3 contains 17 residues. Germline V gene data show CDR1 as MDHEN and CDR2 as SYDVKM. The DNA for the CDR3 is TGTGCCAGCAGTTTTGGGTCTCGGGGGCCCATGGCGGCTGAAGCTTTCTTT. Its translation: CASSFGSRGPMAAEAFF.

This rearrangement joins TRBV19 to TRBJ2-7; 8 nucleotides agree with TRBD1. The CDR3 is 16 residues long. Germline V lookup: CDR1 LNHDA, CDR2 SQIVND (reference sequence). The J segment lost 2 bases and the V segment lost 4 bases, leaving 10 bases of the junction unmatched. The CDR3 sequence is CASSTRPGQVTYEQYF. The CDR3 nucleotides are TGTGCCAGTAGTACTCGCCCGGGACAGGTCACCTACGAGCAGTACTTC. The full variable domain, rest sourced from reference TRBV19 and TRBJ2-7, is DGGITQSPKYLFRKEGQNVTLSCEQNLNHDAMYWYRQDPGQGLRLIYYSQIVNDFQKGDIAEGYSVSREKKESFPLTVTSAQKNPTAFYLCASSTRPGQVTYEQYFGPGTRLTVT.

This sequence joins TRBV27 and TRBJ1-1; 7 positions agree with TRBD1. The CDR3 is made up of 15 amino acids. CDR1 MNHEY and CDR2 SMNVEV come from the germline V gene (reference sequence). V shed 5 bases, J shed 4 bases, and the junction held 10 bases outside the gene matches. CDR3 DNA sequence: TGTGCCAGCAGTCCAGGGCGGACAGGAGGCACTGAAGCTTTCTTT. It yields the protein CASSPGRTGGTEAFF.

The V gene is TRBV5-5, the J gene TRBJ2-7; TRBD2 matches 8 bases. The CDR3 sequence is 15 residues long. With 3 bases clipped from V and 1 base from J, the junction kept 6 bases outside the gene matches. The germline V gene encodes CDR1 SGHKS and CDR2 YYEKEE (reference sequence). The CDR3 nucleotides read TGTGCCAGCAGCTGGACGACGGGGGGGTCCTACGAGCAGTACTTC. Protein: CASSWTTGGSYEQYF.

The gene calls are TRBV6-1 and TRBJ2-5; no firm D call. The CDR3 loop spans 14 amino acids. Trimming left V 3 bases short and J 2 bases short, with 10 bases between. Germline CDR1 reads MNHNS; CDR2 reads SASEGT. In DNA, the CDR3 is TGTGCCAGCAGTGAGAGTGGCAGACAAGAGACCCAGTACTTC. Amino acids: CASSESGRQETQYF.

The chain has TRBV11-2 and TRBJ2-4; 9 bases align to TRBD1. CDR3 length: 19 amino acids. Germline V gene lookup returns CDR1 SGHAT and CDR2 FQNNGV. V was pared by 5 bases and J by 5 bases, with 19 bases of the junction left unmatched. The CDR3 reads CASSKRTGVGSNRENIQYF. Here the CDR3 DNA reads TGTGCCAGCAGCAAAAGGACAGGGGTGGGATCAAATAGGGAAAACATTCAGTACTTC.

The gene calls are TRBV5-1 and TRBJ2-1, with TRBD2 matching 11 bases. Germline V gene data show CDR1 as SGHRS and CDR2 as YFSETQ. The length of the CDR3 is 16 residues. Trimming removed 1 base from V and 9 bases from J; junction bases left unmatched: 9. CDR3: CASSLRWASGGSEQFF. DNA of the CDR3: TGCGCCAGCAGCTTGAGGTGGGCTAGCGGGGGGTCTGAGCAGTTCTTC.

The chain has TRBV6-5 and TRBJ1-5, with no clear D. Germline CDR1 and CDR2: MNHEY and SVGAGI. The ends were cut back, 6 bases at V and 4 bases at J, with 16 bases in the middle. The CDR3 is 15 amino acids. This CDR3 is CASRRLSAKNQPQHF. CDR3 sequence (DNA): TGTGCCAGCAGACGTCTCTCGGCCAAAAATCAGCCCCAGCATTTT.

Only a few counts were recorded for this clone. The chain links TRBV7-6 to TRBJ1-1, with TRBD1 as a possible D gene (6 bases). The ends were cut back, 4 bases at V and 4 bases at J, with 16 bases in the middle. Germline CDR1 SGHVS, CDR2 FNYEAQ. CDR3 length equals 15 residues. Here the CDR3 reads CASSSQGGKGTEAFF. In nucleotides, the CDR3 is TGTGCCAGCAGCTCACAGGGAGGGAAAGGCACTGAAGCTTTCTTT.

The genes are TRBV6-5 and TRBJ2-3, with unresolved D. Per germline, CDR1 MNHEY and CDR2 SVGAGI. Trimming removed 4 bases from V and 4 bases from J, with 12 bases in between. This CDR3 spans 14 amino acids. CDR3 loop: CASSWVANSDTQYF. CDR3 sequence (DNA): TGTGCCAGCAGTTGGGTGGCGAACTCAGATACGCAGTATTTT.

The chain links TRBV6-1 to TRBJ2-5; D unresolved. Germline CDR1 MNHNS, CDR2 SASEGT. Trimming removed 6 bases at V and 2 bases at J, with 16 bases between. The CDR3 consists of 15 residues. CDR3 bases: TGTGCCAGCAGCCGGTTGGGAACAGAGCAAGAGACCCAGTACTTC. It codes for CASSRLGTEQETQYF.

V and J are TRBV7-2 and TRBJ2-2; no reliable D call. V was pared by 5 bases and J by 1 base, with 8 bases between. Germline loops: CDR1 SGHTA, CDR2 FQGNSA. The CDR3 spans 14 residues. The DNA for the CDR3 is TGTGCCAGCAGCCGGTCCCGGAACACCGGGGAGCTGTTTTTT. Encoded protein: CASSRSRNTGELFF.

This sequence joins TRBV6-1 and TRBJ1-2, with D uncertain. Germline CDR1 and CDR2: MNHNS and SASEGT. V dropped 5 bases and J dropped 5 bases, with 15 bases sitting between them. The CDR3 is 14 residues long. CDR3 loop: CASSLHTSQYGYTF. The CDR3 bases are TGTGCCAGCAGTCTCCACACGTCGCAGTATGGCTACACCTTC.

J is TRBJ2-1 and V is TRBV7-9; the D call may be TRBD1 or TRBD2 (5 bases each). The CDR3 covers 13 residues. Per germline, CDR1 SEHNR and CDR2 FQNEAQ (reference sequence). V lost 4 bases and J 8 bases, leaving 12 bases between the germline ends. The CDR3 loop reads CASSSRGPDEQFF. The CDR3 bases are TGTGCCAGCAGCTCCCGGGGCCCGGATGAGCAGTTCTTC.

This sequence joins TRBV5-1 and TRBJ2-3; a weak D match, TRBD2 (5 bases). Deletions cut 0 bases from V and 6 bases from J, with 17 bases between. Germline V lookup: CDR1 SGHRS, CDR2 YFSETQ. The CDR3 is made up of 16 amino acids. CDR3: CASSLGLGVRYDTQYF. The DNA for the CDR3 is TGCGCCAGCAGCTTGGGATTGGGAGTCCGGTACGATACGCAGTATTTT.

This clone was recorded only once. The chain recombines TRBV9 with TRBJ2-1; 10 bases line up with TRBD2. V lost 0 bases and J lost 6; bases outside the gene matches: 3. Germline V gene sequence: CDR1 SGDLS, CDR2 YYNGEE. CDR3 size: 15 residues. The CDR3 sequence: CASSVASGGRNEQFF. CDR3 sequence (DNA): TGTGCCAGCAGCGTAGCTAGCGGGGGACGCAATGAGCAGTTCTTC.

This chain uses TRBV28 with TRBJ1-1; the D gene is possibly TRBD1 (6 bases). V was clipped by 4 bases and J by 1 base, with 13 bases between them. Germline V gene sequence: CDR1 MDHEN, CDR2 SYDVKM. The CDR3 is 15 amino acids. The chain's CDR3 is CASSYDRLPNTEAFF. CDR3 coding DNA: TGTGCCAGCAGTTATGACAGGTTACCGAACACTGAAGCTTTCTTT.